Each of the 7 T cell receptor beta chains below was sequenced from the same sample in a study of T cell repertoires in ileal Crohn's disease (dated by TCRdb to about 2019). The time point label for this specimen denotes: neoterminal ileum biopsy at postoperative endoscopy, about 6 months after surgery. The library was built by means of the immunoSEQ multiplex PCR assay. The table comes from immuneACCESS by way of TCRdb, which keeps in-frame sequences with V and J called. Part of the clones is missing from these tables; in studies checked, under half for an unresolved V gene and the rest for unknown reasons. The table for this sample lists some 4,700 clones; 65% to 85% of them were counted only once. The ten largest clones take up 4.3% of the sample. Sequenced: ileal tissue. All receptors come from an adult with Crohn's disease.

The chain uses TRBV7-2 and TRBJ1-1; D remains unclear. Germline CDR1 SGHTA, CDR2 FQGNSA. V shed 3 bases and J shed 1 base, with 6 bases lying between them. The CDR3 has 13 residues. The CDR3, as DNA: TGTGCCAGCAGCTTTGACGGGAACACTGAAGCTTTCTTT. Amino acid sequence: CASSFDGNTEAFF. Looking up the rest from reference TRBV7-2 and TRBJ1-1 gives the full variable domain: GAGVSQSPSNKVTEKGKDVELRCDPISGHTALYWYRQSLGQGLEFLIYFQGNSAPDKSGLPSDRFSAERTGGSVSTLTIQRTQQEDSAVYLCASSFDGNTEAFFGQGTRLTVV.

This clone was observed a handful of times. The J gene is TRBJ2-7, the V gene TRBV6-6; 9 bases agree with TRBD1. Germline V gene lookup returns CDR1 MNHNY and CDR2 SVGAGI (reference sequence). V shed 5 bases and J 5 bases; nucleotides not matched to a gene: 7. There are 14 residues in the CDR3. The CDR3 protein is CASSPGQGLNEQYF. CDR3 bases: TGTGCCAGCAGTCCCGGACAGGGGTTAAACGAGCAGTACTTC.

The DNA of the CDR3 is TGTGCCAGCAGTCCCGGGACAGGGGCGGTAGATACGCAGTATTTT. Protein sequence: CASSPGTGAVDTQYF. The rearrangement links TRBV4-2 to TRBJ2-3; 10 nucleotides line up with TRBD1. The CDR3 runs to 15 residues. V lost 6 bases, J lost 5 bases, and 8 bases stayed unmatched. Germline loops: CDR1 LGHNA, CDR2 YNFKEQ.

The rearrangement joins TRBV6-6 to TRBJ2-7; 9 nucleotides agree with TRBD1. Germline CDR1 and CDR2: MNHNY and SVGAGI (reference sequence). V lost 8 bases, J lost 1 base, and 9 bases stayed unmatched. The CDR3 consists of 15 residues. The CDR3, as DNA: TGTGCCAGCGGACAGGGGCTAGCGGCTTCCTACGAGCAGTACTTC. Protein product: CASGQGLAASYEQYF.

The genes are TRBV7-9 and TRBJ2-3, with D possibly TRBD1 on 5 matching bases. The germline V and J ends were trimmed by 1 base and 8 bases, with 13 bases remaining between them. The germline gives CDR1 SEHNR, CDR2 FQNEAQ (reference sequence). The CDR3 has 14 amino acids. In nucleotides, the CDR3 is TGTGCCAGCAGCTTAGAAGGGGCCTCCAGTACGCAGTATTTT. Translation gives CASSLEGASSTQYF.

This chain uses TRBV5-4 with TRBJ1-2; no definite D call. Germline V gene lookup returns CDR1 SGHNT and CDR2 YYREEE (reference sequence). V lost 1 base and J 5 bases, leaving 9 bases between the germline ends. This CDR3 contains 13 residues. CDR3 in amino acids: CASSLQVEYGYTF. In nucleotides, the CDR3 is TGTGCCAGCAGCTTGCAGGTGGAATATGGCTACACCTTC.

V usage is TRBV18 and J usage is TRBJ1-3; maybe TRBD1 (5 bases). The CDR3 spans 15 residues. The V end was cut by 0 bases, the J end by 2 bases, with 8 bases between. CDR1 KGHSH and CDR2 LQKENI come from the germline V gene. CDR3 DNA: TGTGCCAGCTCACCACCTCGGGGGGCTGGAAACACCATATATTTT. Encoded protein: CASSPPRGAGNTIYF.